The table lists the clone carrying this TCR beta chain with a count of one. The antigen is undetermined. CDR1 is MNHEY and CDR2 is SMNVEV in the germline V gene (reference sequence). The CDR3 contains 18 residues. V gave up 5 bases and J gave up 5 bases, with 24 bases separating them. The data stem from a study of shared clonotypes between healthy human individuals. Across the whole study: Per donor, three plates held CD4 naive cells, three held CD4 memory, two held CD8 naive and one held CD8 memory.

Notes on the study in general: Naive subsets generally had larger estimated richness than memory subsets.

The input for sorted-subset replicate PCRs was around 200 ng DNA, tens of thousands of T cell genomes. The repertoire was sequenced with immunoSEQ multiplex PCR; TCRdb's copy has only in-frame clones and lacks some. The table lists approximately 2.3 million clones, more than 85% of them singletons. Sequencing used naive CD4+ T cells from PBMCs. Subset indicated: CD45RA+ positively selected. The chain couples TRBV27 to TRBJ1-4; D unclear. The TCR originated in a man between 18 and 29 years old in good health. Some clones in this sample may be carry-over from other donors' samples. The CDR3 is CASSPVGYGFRTNEKLFF. For the CDR3, the DNA is TGTGCCAGCAGTCCGGTAGGGTATGGTTTCAGAACGAATGAAAAACTGTTTTTT. The whole variable domain, remainder taken from reference TRBV27 and TRBJ1-4, is EAQVTQNPRYLITVTGKKLTVTCSQNMNHEYMSWYRQDPGLGLRQIYYSMNVEVTDKGDVPEGYKVSRKEKRNFPLILESPSPNQTSLYFCASSPVGYGFRTNEKLFFGSGTQLSVL.